This T cell receptor beta chain was sequenced during a study of blood T cell repertoires in COVID-19. Sequenced by immunoSEQ multiplex PCR; TCRdb stores in-frame clones only, minus some. The sample lists approximately 67,000 clones; roughly 85% were seen once. V shed 2 bases, J shed 7 bases, and the junction held 11 bases outside the gene matches. The CDR3 covers 16 residues. Per the germline V gene, CDR1 is MDHEN and CDR2 is SYDVKM. The source is a woman older than 75 with acute or convalescent COVID-19. The chain uses TRBV28 and TRBJ2-1; 7 positions agree with TRBD2. The sequencing input was peripheral blood. As DNA, the CDR3 is TGTGCCAGCAGTTTAGTTGGCGCGGGAGTGACGAATGAGCAGTTCTTC. As protein: CASSLVGAGVTNEQFF.